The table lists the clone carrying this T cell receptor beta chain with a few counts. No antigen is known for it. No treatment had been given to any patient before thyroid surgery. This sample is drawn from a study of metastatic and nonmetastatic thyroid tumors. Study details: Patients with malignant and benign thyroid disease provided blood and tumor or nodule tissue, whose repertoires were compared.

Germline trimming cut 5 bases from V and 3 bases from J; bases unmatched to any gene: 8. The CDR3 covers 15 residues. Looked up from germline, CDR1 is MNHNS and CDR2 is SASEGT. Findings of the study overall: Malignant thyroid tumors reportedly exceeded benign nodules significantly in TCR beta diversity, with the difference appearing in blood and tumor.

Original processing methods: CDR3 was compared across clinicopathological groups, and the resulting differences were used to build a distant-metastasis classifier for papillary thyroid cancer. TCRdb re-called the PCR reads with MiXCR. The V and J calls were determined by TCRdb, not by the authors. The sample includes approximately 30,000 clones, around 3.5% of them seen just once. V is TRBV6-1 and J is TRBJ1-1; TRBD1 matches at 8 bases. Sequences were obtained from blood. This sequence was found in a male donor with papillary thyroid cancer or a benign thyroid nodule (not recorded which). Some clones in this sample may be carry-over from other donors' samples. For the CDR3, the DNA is TGTGCCAGCAGTTTCCCCGGACAGGGCGACACTGAAGCTTTCTTT. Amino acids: CASSFPGQGDTEAFF.